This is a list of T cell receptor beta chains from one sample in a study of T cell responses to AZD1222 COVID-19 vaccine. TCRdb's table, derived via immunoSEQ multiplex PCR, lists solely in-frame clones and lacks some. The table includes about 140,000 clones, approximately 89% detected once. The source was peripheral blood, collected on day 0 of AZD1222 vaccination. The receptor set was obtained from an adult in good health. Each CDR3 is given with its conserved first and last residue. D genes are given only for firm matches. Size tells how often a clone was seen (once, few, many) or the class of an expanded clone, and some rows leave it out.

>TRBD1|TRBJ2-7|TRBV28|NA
CATNPPGQGASYEQYF
TGTGCCACCAACCCCCCGGGACAGGGGGCTTCCTACGAGCAGTACTTC
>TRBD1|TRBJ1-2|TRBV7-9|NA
CASSMGQGYGYTF
TGTGCCAGCAGCATGGGACAGGGGTATGGCTACACCTTC
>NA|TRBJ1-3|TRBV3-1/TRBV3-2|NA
CAIHRVGNTIYF
TGTGCCATCCACAGGGTTGGAAACACCATATATTTT
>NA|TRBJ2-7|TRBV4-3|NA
CASSQDRAGSSYEQYF
TGCGCCAGCAGCCAAGATCGGGCAGGGAGCTCCTACGAGCAGTACTTC
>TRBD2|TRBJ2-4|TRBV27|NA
CASSLSREGAKNIQYF
TGTGCCAGCAGTTTATCCAGGGAGGGAGCCAAAAACATTCAGTACTTC
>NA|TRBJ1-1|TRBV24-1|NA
CATTSNTEAFF
TGTGCCACCACATCGAACACTGAAGCTTTCTTT
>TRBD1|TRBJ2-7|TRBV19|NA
CASSHRGYEQYF
TGTGCCAGTAGTCACAGGGGCTACGAGCAGTACTTC
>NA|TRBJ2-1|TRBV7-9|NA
CASSARFVEEFF
TGTGCCAGCAGCGCTAGGTTCGTAGAGGAGTTCTTC
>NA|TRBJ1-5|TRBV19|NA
CASTPWEGSNQPQHF
TGTGCCAGTACCCCGTGGGAGGGTAGCAATCAGCCCCAGCATTTT
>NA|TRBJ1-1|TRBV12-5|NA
CASASGTRTRRAFF
TGTGCTAGTGCCTCCGGGACTCGGACGAGGAGAGCTTTCTTT
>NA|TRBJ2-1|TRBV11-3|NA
CASSLWGGGDEQFF
TGTGCCAGCAGCTTGTGGGGGGGCGGCGATGAGCAGTTCTTC
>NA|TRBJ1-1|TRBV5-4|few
CASSPPSAGGTEAFF
TGTGCCAGCAGCCCCCCCAGTGCAGGTGGTACTGAAGCTTTCTTT
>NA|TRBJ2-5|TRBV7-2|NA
CASSPGGQTTQYF
TGTGCCAGCAGCCCTGGTGGCCAGACTACCCAGTACTTC
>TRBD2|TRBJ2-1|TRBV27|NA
CASSKRTSAIYNEQFF
TGTGCCAGCAGTAAAAGGACTAGCGCCATCTACAATGAGCAGTTCTTC